These 24 T cell receptor beta chains share one sample of origin, sequenced in a study of blood T cell repertoires in COVID-19. Clones were read by immunoSEQ multiplex PCR, and TCRdb kept only the in-frame ones, dropping some. Among 200,000 to 250,000 clones, roughly 82% were seen once, and the ten largest hold 9.7%. Sequencing was done on a sample of peripheral blood. The receptors come from a man between 50 and 59 years old with active or convalescent COVID-19.

This sequence joins TRBV7-2 and TRBJ1-4; D unclear. The germline V gene encodes CDR1 SGHTA and CDR2 FQGNSA. V lost 2 bases, J lost 6 bases, and 13 bases lay in between. This CDR3 has 15 amino acids. For the CDR3, the DNA is TGTGCCAGCAGCTTAAACCGCGGCGGGGATGAAAAACTGTTTTTT. It yields the protein CASSLNRGGDEKLFF.

The chain joins TRBV5-1 to TRBJ2-2; D gene uncertain. Germline-derived CDR1 and CDR2 are SGHRS and YFSETQ. Trimming stripped 4 bases from V and 1 base from J, with 8 bases between. The CDR3 is made up of 14 amino acids. CDR3 sequence: CASSVLGNTGELFF. DNA of the CDR3: TGCGCCAGCAGCGTACTCGGGAACACCGGGGAGCTGTTTTTT.

This chain connects TRBV7-9 to TRBJ2-1, with D unresolved. CDR3 length equals 13 residues. V was cut by 3 bases and J by 6 bases, with 9 bases left in between. Germline lookup yields CDR1 SEHNR and CDR2 FQNEAQ (reference sequence). The CDR3 loop is CASSFPSSNEQFF. CDR3 sequence (DNA): TGTGCCAGCAGCTTCCCCTCTAGCAATGAGCAGTTCTTC.

The rearrangement uses TRBV18 and TRBJ2-2; TRBD2 is a possible D gene (5 bases). This CDR3 is 14 amino acids long. V was trimmed by 6 bases and J by 4 bases, leaving 12 bases between them. Looked up from germline, CDR1 is KGHSH and CDR2 is LQKENI. The CDR3: CASSGGTVTGELFF. In nucleotides, the CDR3 is TGTGCCAGCTCCGGAGGCACCGTCACCGGGGAGCTGTTTTTT.

This clone was seen a single time. V and J are TRBV29-1 and TRBJ2-2; 12 nucleotides agree with TRBD2. V shed 7 bases, J shed 5 bases, and the junction held 8 bases outside the gene matches. CDR1 is SQVTM and CDR2 is ANQGSEA in the germline V gene. This CDR3 spans 15 amino acids. The CDR3 sequence is CSAVRGLAGTGELFF. CDR3 DNA: TGCAGCGCTGTCCGTGGACTAGCGGGAACCGGGGAGCTGTTTTTT.

This clone was seen once. The V gene is TRBV2, the J gene TRBJ2-3; TRBD2 agrees at 12 bases. This CDR3 is built from 17 residues. The J segment lost 5 bases and the V segment lost 4 bases, leaving 10 bases of the junction unmatched. CDR1 is SNHLY, CDR2 FYNNEI, per germline. CDR3 residues: CASSGLTSGGVGDTQYF. The CDR3 DNA sequence: TGTGCCAGCAGTGGGTTGACTAGCGGGGGTGTGGGAGATACGCAGTATTTT.

V usage is TRBV19 and J usage is TRBJ1-2; D not resolved. Trimming took 6 bases from V and 4 from J, leaving 15 bases between them. CDR3 length equals 14 residues. Per germline, CDR1 LNHDA and CDR2 SQIVND (reference sequence). CDR3 DNA: TGTGCCAGTAGGGCCATATCAGAAAGCTATGGCTACACCTTC. Translated: CASRAISESYGYTF.

This clone has only a few counts. The V and J genes are TRBV23-1 and TRBJ2-4; D is perhaps TRBD1 (6 bases). TRBV23-1 is placed among ORFs of uncertain function. The CDR3 is made up of 18 amino acids. V lost 4 bases and J lost 1, with 20 bases in between. The CDR3, as DNA: TGCGCCAGCAGTCCGGCCCCCGGGACACCCCTGGCCAAAAACATTCAGTACTTC. This sequence encodes CASSPAPGTPLAKNIQYF.

This chain connects TRBV5-1 to TRBJ1-2; D is unresolved. V gave up 0 bases and J gave up 7 bases, with 10 bases separating them. CDR3 length: 13 residues. The germline CDR1 and CDR2 sequences are SGHRS and YFSETQ. The CDR3 nucleotides read TGCGCCAGCAGCTTGGACAGATCTATTGGCTACACCTTC. Its protein product is CASSLDRSIGYTF.

The rearrangement joins TRBV12-3 or TRBV12-4 to TRBJ1-2; D not certain. Trimming stripped 1 base from V and 4 bases from J, with 7 bases between. The CDR3 totals 13 residues. CDR3 sequence reads: CASSLGGGYGYTF. In DNA form, the CDR3 reads TGTGCCAGCAGTTTAGGGGGAGGCTATGGCTACACCTTC.

This chain uses TRBV5-1 with TRBJ2-3; tentatively, D is TRBD2 (6 bases). From germline, CDR1 is SGHRS and CDR2 YFSETQ. The CDR3 runs to 15 residues. Trimming cost V 3 bases and J 6 bases, with 17 bases left between them. For the CDR3, the DNA is TGCGCCAGCAGCTCGGGACTCCAACCTTTTGATACGCAGTATTTT. Amino acid sequence: CASSSGLQPFDTQYF. Complete variable domain (other parts from reference TRBV5-1 and TRBJ2-3): KAGVTQTPRYLIKTRGQQVTLSCSPISGHRSVSWYQQTPGQGLQFLFEYFSETQRNKGNFPGRFSGRQFSNSRSEMNVSTLELGDSALYLCASSSGLQPFDTQYFGPGTRLTVL.

The gene calls are TRBV19 and TRBJ2-2, with 7 bases matching TRBD1. Germline CDR1 is LNHDA and CDR2 is SQIVND (reference sequence). This CDR3 contains 14 residues. The J segment lost 4 bases and the V segment lost 4 bases, leaving 3 bases of the junction unmatched. The CDR3 here is CASSRDSGTGELFF. Written as DNA, the CDR3 is TGTGCCAGTAGTAGGGACAGCGGCACCGGGGAGCTGTTTTTT.

The chain uses TRBV19 and TRBJ2-1, with no clear D. Germline assignment: CDR1 LNHDA and CDR2 SQIVND (reference sequence). The CDR3 has 14 amino acids. V lost 5 bases and J lost 9, with 17 bases in between. The CDR3 DNA sequence: TGTGCCAGTAGTCCTGACTCACGTTACGGTGAGCAGTTCTTC. It is translated as CASSPDSRYGEQFF.

The J gene is TRBJ1-1, the V gene TRBV4-1; D is unclear. The CDR3 contains 14 residues. Per the germline V gene, CDR1 is MGHRA and CDR2 is YSYEKL. V was shortened by 1 base and J by 7 bases, with 13 bases between the two germline ends. CDR3 bases: TGCGCCAGCAGCCAAGTGGGCTATATGAGTGAAGCTTTCTTT. Translated, it gives CASSQVGYMSEAFF.

The chain uses TRBV10-3 and TRBJ1-3; D not resolved. The germline CDR1 and CDR2 sequences are ENHRY and SYGVKD. V shed 3 bases and J shed 0 bases, with 12 bases lying between them. This CDR3 region has 16 residues. The CDR3 loop reads CAISDGWAYSGNTIYF. The CDR3 bases are TGTGCCATCAGTGATGGGTGGGCTTACTCTGGAAACACCATATATTTT.

This sequence joins TRBV4-2 and TRBJ1-3; no clear D gene. The CDR3 has 15 amino acids. V was clipped by 0 bases and J by 6 bases, with 12 bases between them. CDR1 is LGHNA, CDR2 YNFKEQ, per germline. DNA for the CDR3: TGTGCCAGCAGCCAAGAGACTAGCGAGCTAAACACCATATATTTT. Its protein is CASSQETSELNTIYF.

The chain uses TRBV7-2 and TRBJ2-5; TRBD2 matches at 8 bases. CDR1 is SGHTA and CDR2 is FQGNSA in the germline V gene. This CDR3 has 15 amino acids. Unmatched junction bases numbered 7, after V lost 3 bases and J lost 4 bases. Here the CDR3 DNA reads TGTGCCAGCAGCTTTATCGGGGGGGCCGGAGAGACCCAGTACTTC. This gives the protein CASSFIGGAGETQYF.

The table lists this clone with a few counts. CDR3 bases: TGTGCCAGCAGGACAGGGAGCTCCTATAATTCACCCCTCCACTTT. This translates into CASRTGSSYNSPLHF. The rearrangement links TRBV6-5 to TRBJ1-6; 7 positions match TRBD1. This CDR3 has 15 residues. With 6 bases clipped from V and 0 bases from J, the junction kept 2 bases outside the gene matches. Germline CDR1 and CDR2: MNHEY and SVGAGI.

The genes are TRBV3-1 (or the pseudogene TRBV3-2) and TRBJ1-1; D unclear. Germline V gene sequence: CDR1 LGHDT, CDR2 YNNKEL (reference sequence). V was pared by 1 base and J by 4 bases, with 10 bases between. This CDR3 region has 14 residues. For the CDR3, the DNA is TGTGCCAGCAGCCAAGGAGGAGGATTCACTGAAGCTTTCTTT. Translating it yields CASSQGGGFTEAFF.

This chain links TRBV18 with TRBJ2-3; 8 bases line up with TRBD1. V lost 5 bases and J lost 8; bases outside the gene matches: 3. CDR1 and CDR2 from the germline V gene are KGHSH and LQKENI. The CDR3 is 12 residues long. In DNA form, the CDR3 reads TGTGCCAGCTCAGACAGGGGAGGTACGCAGTATTTT. It is translated as CASSDRGGTQYF.

This CDR3 is CASPPGHRNTEAFF. The CDR3 DNA reads as TGTGCCAGCCCCCCGGGACACAGAAACACTGAAGCTTTCTTT. The genes are TRBV7-8 and TRBJ1-1, with TRBD1 as a possible D gene (6 bases). This CDR3 has 14 amino acids. Trimming cost V 8 bases and J 2 bases, with 15 bases left between them. The germline V gene has CDR1 SGHVS and CDR2 FQNEAQ.

The V gene is TRBV3-1 (or the pseudogene TRBV3-2), the J gene TRBJ2-1; TRBD2 matches at 8 bases. Germline V lookup: CDR1 LGHDT, CDR2 YNNKEL (reference sequence). This CDR3 contains 15 residues. V gave up 2 bases and J gave up 4 bases; unmatched junction bases: 4. DNA of the CDR3: TGTGCCAGCAGCCAAAGGTTAGCGGGGTACAATGAGCAGTTCTTC. Amino acids: CASSQRLAGYNEQFF.

The gene calls are TRBV19 and TRBJ1-3; TRBD1 matches at 10 bases. V lost 7 bases, J lost 6 bases, and 6 bases stayed unmatched. The germline V gene has CDR1 LNHDA and CDR2 SQIVND (reference sequence). This CDR3 spans 14 amino acids. The CDR3 protein is CASKTGTGANTIYF. The CDR3 region has the DNA TGTGCCAGTAAAACCGGGACAGGGGCAAACACCATATATTTT. The full variable domain, in which reference TRBV19 and TRBJ1-3 provide the parts outside the CDR3, is DGGITQSPKYLFRKEGQNVTLSCEQNLNHDAMYWYRQDPGQGLRLIYYSQIVNDFQKGDIAEGYSVSREKKESFPLTVTSAQKNPTAFYLCASKTGTGANTIYFGEGSWLTVV.

V is TRBV15 and J is TRBJ2-4; D perhaps matches TRBD1 (5 bases). V was clipped by 8 bases and J by 3 bases, with 8 bases between them. CDR1 is LNHNV, CDR2 YYDKDF, per germline (reference sequence). The CDR3 has 12 residues. CDR3 amino acids: CATARDKNIQYF. Here the CDR3 DNA reads TGTGCCACCGCCAGGGACAAAAACATTCAGTACTTC.